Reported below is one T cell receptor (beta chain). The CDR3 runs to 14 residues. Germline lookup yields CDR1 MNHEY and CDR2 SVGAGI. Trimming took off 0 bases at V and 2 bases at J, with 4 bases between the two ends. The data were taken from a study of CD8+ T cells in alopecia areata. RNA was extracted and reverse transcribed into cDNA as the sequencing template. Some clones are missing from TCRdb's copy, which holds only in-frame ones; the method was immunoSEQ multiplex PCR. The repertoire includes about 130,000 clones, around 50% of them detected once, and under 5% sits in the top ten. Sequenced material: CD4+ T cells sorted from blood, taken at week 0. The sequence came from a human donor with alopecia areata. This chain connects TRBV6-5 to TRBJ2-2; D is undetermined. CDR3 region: CASSYSRNTGELFF. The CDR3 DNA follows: TGTGCCAGCAGTTACTCGAGAAACACCGGGGAGCTGTTTTTT.